This record covers a single T cell receptor (beta chain). What this receptor recognizes is not known. Nothing much larger sits one base from this clone, and base qualities are not available. The data were obtained in a study of blood T cell repertoires in COVID-19 (dated by TCRdb to 2020 to 2021). Looking at the study overall: Samples covering the acute and convalescent phases of COVID-19 were provided by collaborators in the United States, Italy and Spain. The samples were drawn from two sources: the first 160 participants of the ongoing ImmuneRACE study, and 1,000 to 1,500 subjects contributed by 6 global collaborators. Subjects who had been exposed to COVID-19, were actively infected with it, or had recovered from it provided the deeply sampled blood TCRbeta repertoires that made up the dataset. Nearly every sample came with metadata listing a de-identified subject ID, COVID-19 status, age in years and sex. The repertoires were made available in a free public database intended to serve as a resource for research on the immune response to SARS-CoV-2. The material from the prospective study consisted of cDNA or gDNA derived from T cells, B-cell-depleted T cells, or PBMCs. Where HLA class I and class II types were available, the types were taken from metadata supplied by the sample provider, not from assay-based typing.

TCRbeta CDR3 regions were amplified from genomic DNA using the immunoSEQ Assay, a bias-controlled multiplex PCR. As for the authors' bioinformatics: Within the assay, amplification of reference gene primers was used to estimate how many nucleated cells each sample contained. To quantify the absolute abundance of each unique TCRbeta CDR3 rearrangement, sequence reads were collapsed and filtered. Productive Simpson clonality was computed per sample as the square root of Simpson's diversity index over productive rearrangements. The table comes from immuneACCESS by way of TCRdb, which keeps in-frame sequences with V and J called. Part of the clones is missing from these tables; in studies checked, under half for an unresolved V gene and the rest for unknown reasons. That table furnishes V, J and clone size, whereas the DNA furnished D and trimming. The sample yields around 620,000 clones; more than 80% were counted once. The ten largest clones represent approximately 0.25% of the sample.

Each collaborating institution followed its own protocols to collect whole blood in K2EDTA tubes. Collaborator samples were shipped for TCRbeta analysis as frozen whole blood, isolated PBMCs, or DNA extracted from either sample type. Results and caveats for the whole study, not just this receptor: The quantity of clinical and demographic metadata differed by source and by participant and was supplied without curation.

Sample: peripheral blood. The TCR comes from a woman aged 18-29 years with acute or convalescent COVID-19.

The bases are TGTGCCAGCAGCGAGGTCACTGAAGCTTTCTTT. This gives the protein CASSEVTEAFF. Here the chain combines TRBV7-9 and TRBJ1-1; the D gene cannot be named for sure. Reading from cysteine to phenylalanine, the CDR3 counts 11 amino acids. CDR3 DNA only is kept here, 33 bases in frame from base 1. Cut back by 5 bases and 4 bases, the V and J ends lie 5 bases apart. The germline V gene (reference sequence) sets CDR1 to SEHNR and CDR2 to FQNEAQ. With all but the CDR3 taken from the reference TRBV7-9 and TRBJ1-1 genes, the full variable domain is: DTGVSQNPRHKITKRGQNVTFRCDPISEHNRLYWYRQTLGQGPEFLTYFQNEAQLEKSRLLSDRFSAERPKGSFSTLEIQRTEQGDSAMYLCASSEVTEAFFGQGTRLTVV.